The T cell receptor beta chain under discussion was sequenced for a study of OX40 agonist ivuxolimab in advanced cancers. The protocol was immunoSEQ multiplex PCR, while the TCRdb copy is restricted to in-frame clones and leaves out a portion. The sample holds over 70,000 clones, 75% to 90% seen once. The CDR3 is 15 residues long. V was cut by 2 bases and J by 6 bases, with 14 bases left in between. Germline assignment: CDR1 ENHRY and CDR2 SYGVKD. The sample was CD4+ or CD8+ T cells sorted from blood, taken in a trial of the OX40 agonist ivuxolimab. The clonotype originates from an adult with an advanced solid tumor such as melanoma, head and neck, liver or kidney cancer. The genes are TRBV10-3 and TRBJ1-5; D may be TRBD1 (5 bases). The CDR3 is CAISEGTVEGQPQHF. Written as DNA, the CDR3 is TGTGCCATCAGTGAGGGGACGGTCGAGGGTCAGCCCCAGCATTTT.